This TCR beta chain originates from a study of T-cell memory formation after mild COVID-19. This CDR3 is 14 amino acids long. With 4 bases removed from V and 4 bases from J, the gap between germline ends came to 11 bases. TCRdb recomputed calls from the 5' RACE reads with MiXCR, one row per CDR3 protein. The repertoire has 200,000 to 300,000 distinct CDR3 sequences, 16% of them found once; the top ten carry around 20%. The chain combines TRBV12-3 or TRBV12-4 with TRBJ1-5; D not resolved. The clonotype comes from a man aged 18 to 29 who had mild COVID-19 (a few samples of this study predate the infection). Cell type and time point are not known. The sample comprised PBMCs or a T cell subset sorted from them (not recorded which). CDR3 protein: CASSSSTKNQPQHF. CDR3 in DNA: TGTGCCAGCAGTTCGAGCACCAAGAATCAGCCCCAGCATTTT.